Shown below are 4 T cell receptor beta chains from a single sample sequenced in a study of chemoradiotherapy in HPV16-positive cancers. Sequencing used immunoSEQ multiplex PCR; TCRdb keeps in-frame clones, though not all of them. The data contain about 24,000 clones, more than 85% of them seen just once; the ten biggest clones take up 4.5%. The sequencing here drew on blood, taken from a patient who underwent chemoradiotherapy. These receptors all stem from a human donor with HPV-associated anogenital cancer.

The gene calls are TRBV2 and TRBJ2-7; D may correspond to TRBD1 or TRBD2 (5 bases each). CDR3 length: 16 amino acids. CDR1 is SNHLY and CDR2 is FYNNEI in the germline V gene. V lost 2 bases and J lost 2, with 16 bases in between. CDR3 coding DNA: TGTGCCAGCAGTGAACGGGGCGGAGACCCGACCTACGAGCAGTACTTC. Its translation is CASSERGGDPTYEQYF.

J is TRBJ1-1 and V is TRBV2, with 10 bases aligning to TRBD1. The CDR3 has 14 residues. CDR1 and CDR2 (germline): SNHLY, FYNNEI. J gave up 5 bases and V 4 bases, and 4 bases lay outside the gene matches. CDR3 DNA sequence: TGTGCCAGCAGTGGACAGGGGGCGCGAACTGAAGCTTTCTTT. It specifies CASSGQGARTEAFF.

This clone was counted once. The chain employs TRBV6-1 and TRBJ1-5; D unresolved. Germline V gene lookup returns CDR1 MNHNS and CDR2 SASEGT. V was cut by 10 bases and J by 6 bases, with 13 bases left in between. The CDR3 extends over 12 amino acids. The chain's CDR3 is CATRIVGQPQHF. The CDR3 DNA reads TGTGCCACCCGAATCGTCGGTCAGCCCCAGCATTTT.

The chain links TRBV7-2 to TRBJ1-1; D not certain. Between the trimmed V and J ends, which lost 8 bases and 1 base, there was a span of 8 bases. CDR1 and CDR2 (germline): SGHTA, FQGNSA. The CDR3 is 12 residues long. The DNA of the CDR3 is TGTGCCAGCGGTAAACAGAACACTGAAGCTTTCTTT. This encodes CASGKQNTEAFF.